This TCR beta chain was identified in a study of read filtering for tumor transcriptome and immune sequencing. The sample holds many counts of this clonotype. The germline gives CDR1 DFQATT, CDR2 SNEGSKA (reference sequence). The CDR3 spans 15 residues. V trimming: 0 bases; J trimming: 2 bases; junction bases outside the gene matches: 5. From roughly 400 ng of RNA, a library with molecular barcoded alpha/delta and beta/gamma adaptors was made. MiXCR, applied by TCRdb to the reads, yields one record per CDR3 protein. The table has 100,000 to 150,000 distinct CDR3 sequences, roughly 13% seen once. V gene TRBV20-1 combines with J gene TRBJ1-1; 8 positions match TRBD1. This TCR derives from a donor at least 40 years old with multiple myeloma. The sequenced sample was a population of CD138-negative cells sorted from bone marrow. CDR3 sequence: CSARDLGQGNTEAFF. In DNA form, the CDR3 reads TGCAGTGCTAGAGATCTCGGACAGGGCAACACTGAAGCTTTCTTT.